This TCR beta chain was identified during a study of shared clonotypes between healthy human individuals. Deep was the level used in running the assay. Data came from immunoSEQ multiplex PCR; TCRdb stores just in-frame clones and leaves some out. The profile shows 400,000 to 500,000 clones, around 80% of them singletons. The CDR3 totals 14 residues. The germline CDR1 and CDR2 sequences are SGHVS and FQNEAQ. The V end lost 1 base, the J end lost 5 bases, and 11 bases lay between the germline ends. This clonotype was sampled from a woman in her 40s in good health. Some clones in this sample may be carry-over from other donors' samples. The chain joins TRBV7-8 to TRBJ1-1; no definite D call. Sequencing was done on a sample of PBMCs. CDR3 in amino acids: CASSLGRTGTEAFF. In nucleotides, the CDR3 is TGTGCCAGCAGCTTAGGTAGAACTGGGACTGAAGCTTTCTTT.